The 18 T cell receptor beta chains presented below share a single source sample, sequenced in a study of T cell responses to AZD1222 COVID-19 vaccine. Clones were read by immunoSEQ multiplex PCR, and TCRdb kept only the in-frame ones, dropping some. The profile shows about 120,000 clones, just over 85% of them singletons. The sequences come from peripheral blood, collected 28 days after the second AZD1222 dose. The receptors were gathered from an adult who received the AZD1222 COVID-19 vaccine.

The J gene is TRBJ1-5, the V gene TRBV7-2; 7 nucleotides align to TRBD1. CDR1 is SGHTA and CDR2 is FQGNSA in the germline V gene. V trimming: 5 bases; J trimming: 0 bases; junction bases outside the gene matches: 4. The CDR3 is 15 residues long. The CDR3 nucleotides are TGTGCCAGCAGCCCGGGACAGATTAGCAATCAGCCCCAGCATTTT. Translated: CASSPGQISNQPQHF.

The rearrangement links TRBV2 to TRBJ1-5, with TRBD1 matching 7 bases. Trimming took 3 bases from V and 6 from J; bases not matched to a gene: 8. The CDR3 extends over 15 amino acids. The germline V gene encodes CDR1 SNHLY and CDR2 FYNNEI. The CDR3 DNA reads TGTGCCAGCAGTGAGAAGGGGGCGCTGAGTCAGCCCCAGCATTTT. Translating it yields CASSEKGALSQPQHF.

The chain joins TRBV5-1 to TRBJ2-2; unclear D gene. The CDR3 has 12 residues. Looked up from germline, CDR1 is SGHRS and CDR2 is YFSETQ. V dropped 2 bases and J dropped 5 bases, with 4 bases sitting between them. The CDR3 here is CASSLSTGELFF. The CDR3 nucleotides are TGCGCCAGCAGCTTAAGTACCGGGGAGCTGTTTTTT.

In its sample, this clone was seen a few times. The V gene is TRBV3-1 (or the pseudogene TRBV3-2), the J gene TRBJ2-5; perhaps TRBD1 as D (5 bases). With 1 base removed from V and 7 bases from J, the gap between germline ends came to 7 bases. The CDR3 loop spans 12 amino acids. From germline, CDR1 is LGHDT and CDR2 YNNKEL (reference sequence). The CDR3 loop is CASSQGTRTQYF. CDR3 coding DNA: TGTGCCAGCAGCCAAGGGACACGGACCCAGTACTTC.

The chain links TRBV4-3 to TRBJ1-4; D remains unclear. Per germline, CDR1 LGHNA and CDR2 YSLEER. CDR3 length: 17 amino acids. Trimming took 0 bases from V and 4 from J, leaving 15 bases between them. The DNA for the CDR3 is TGCGCCAGCAGCCAAGATGGCTCGAACAGCTATAATGAAAAACTGTTTTTT. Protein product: CASSQDGSNSYNEKLFF.

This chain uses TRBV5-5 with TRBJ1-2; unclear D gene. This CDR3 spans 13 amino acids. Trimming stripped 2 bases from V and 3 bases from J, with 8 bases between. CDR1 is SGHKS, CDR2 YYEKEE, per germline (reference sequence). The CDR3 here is CASSLGVDYGYTF. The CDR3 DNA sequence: TGTGCCAGCAGCTTAGGAGTCGACTATGGCTACACCTTC.

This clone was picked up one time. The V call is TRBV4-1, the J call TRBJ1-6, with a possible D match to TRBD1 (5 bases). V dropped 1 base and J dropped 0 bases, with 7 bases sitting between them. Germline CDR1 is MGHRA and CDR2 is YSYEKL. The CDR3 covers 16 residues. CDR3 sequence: CASSQVGGSYNSPLHF. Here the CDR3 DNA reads TGCGCCAGCAGCCAAGTCGGGGGCTCCTATAATTCACCCCTCCACTTT.

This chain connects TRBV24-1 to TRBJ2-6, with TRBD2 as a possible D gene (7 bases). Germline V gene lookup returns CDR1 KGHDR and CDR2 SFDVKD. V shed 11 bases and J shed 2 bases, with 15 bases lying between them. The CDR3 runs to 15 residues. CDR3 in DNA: TGTGCCATAGCCCGGGGGGCCACTGGGGCCAACGTCCTGACTTTC. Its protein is CAIARGATGANVLTF.

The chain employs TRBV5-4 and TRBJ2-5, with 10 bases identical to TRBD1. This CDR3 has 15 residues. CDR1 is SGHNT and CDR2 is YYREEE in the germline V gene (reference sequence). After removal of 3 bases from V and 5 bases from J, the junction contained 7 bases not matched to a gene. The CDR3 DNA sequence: TGTGCCAGCAGCTCAGCCGGGACAGGGGTTGAGACCCAGTACTTC. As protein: CASSSAGTGVETQYF.

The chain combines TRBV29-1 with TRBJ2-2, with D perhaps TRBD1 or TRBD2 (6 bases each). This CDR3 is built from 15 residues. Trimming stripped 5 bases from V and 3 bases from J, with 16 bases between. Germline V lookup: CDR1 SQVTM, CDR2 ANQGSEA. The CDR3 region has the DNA TGCAGCGTTCTTAAGGGGGGTTTCGACACCGGGGAGCTGTTTTTT. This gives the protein CSVLKGGFDTGELFF.

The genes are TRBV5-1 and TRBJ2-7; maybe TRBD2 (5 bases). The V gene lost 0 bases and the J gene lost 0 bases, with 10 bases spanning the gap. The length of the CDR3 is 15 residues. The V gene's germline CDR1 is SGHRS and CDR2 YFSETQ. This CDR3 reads CASSLDGSDSYEQYF. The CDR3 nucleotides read TGCGCCAGCAGCTTGGATGGTAGCGACTCCTACGAGCAGTACTTC.

In DNA form, the CDR3 reads TGTGCCACCTCAATGGCGGGGACATCCGAGCAGTACTTC. Translating it yields CATSMAGTSEQYF. The rearrangement links TRBV24-1 to TRBJ2-7; perhaps D is TRBD1 or TRBD2 (6 bases each). Looked up from germline, CDR1 is KGHDR and CDR2 is SFDVKD. Trimming pared 9 bases from V and 6 bases from J, leaving 17 bases between. The CDR3 length is 13 residues.

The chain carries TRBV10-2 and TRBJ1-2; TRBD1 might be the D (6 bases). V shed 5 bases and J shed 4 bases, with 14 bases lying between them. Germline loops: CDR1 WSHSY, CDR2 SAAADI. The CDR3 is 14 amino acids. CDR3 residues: CASSTRGRGYGYTF. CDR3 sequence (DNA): TGCGCCAGCAGTACAAGGGGGAGAGGCTATGGCTACACCTTC.

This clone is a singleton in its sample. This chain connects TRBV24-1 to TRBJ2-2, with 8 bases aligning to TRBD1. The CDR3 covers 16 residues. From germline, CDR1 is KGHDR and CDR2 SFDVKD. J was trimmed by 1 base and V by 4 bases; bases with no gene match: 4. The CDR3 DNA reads TGTGCCACCAGTGAGACAGGGGCCCTGAACACCGGGGAGCTGTTTTTT. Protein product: CATSETGALNTGELFF.

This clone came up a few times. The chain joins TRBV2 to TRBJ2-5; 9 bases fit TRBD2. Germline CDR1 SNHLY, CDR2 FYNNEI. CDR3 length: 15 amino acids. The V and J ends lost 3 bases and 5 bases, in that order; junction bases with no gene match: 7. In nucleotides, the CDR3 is TGTGCCAGCAGTGACGGGCGGGGGGGGGCGGAGACCCAGTACTTC. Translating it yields CASSDGRGGAETQYF.

The CDR3 coding sequence is TGTGCCAGCAGCCACCGACTCGAAACCTACAATGAGCAGTTCTTC. It yields the protein CASSHRLETYNEQFF. The chain couples TRBV14 to TRBJ2-1; D unresolved. In germline, CDR1 is SGHDN, CDR2 FVKESK. This CDR3 is built from 15 residues. Trimming pared 3 bases from V and 2 bases from J, leaving 11 bases between.

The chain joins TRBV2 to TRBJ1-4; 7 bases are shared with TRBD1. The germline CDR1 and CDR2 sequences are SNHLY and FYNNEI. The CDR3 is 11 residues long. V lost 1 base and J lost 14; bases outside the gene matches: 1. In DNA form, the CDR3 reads TGTGCCAGCAGTGAAGAGGGGGCGCTGTTTTTT. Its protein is CASSEEGALFF.

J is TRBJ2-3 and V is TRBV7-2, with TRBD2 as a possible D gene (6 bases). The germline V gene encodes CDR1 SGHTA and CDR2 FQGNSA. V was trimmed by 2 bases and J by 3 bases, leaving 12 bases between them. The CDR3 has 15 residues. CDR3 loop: CASSLFGGWTDTQYF. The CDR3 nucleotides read TGTGCCAGCAGCTTATTCGGGGGTTGGACAGATACGCAGTATTTT.